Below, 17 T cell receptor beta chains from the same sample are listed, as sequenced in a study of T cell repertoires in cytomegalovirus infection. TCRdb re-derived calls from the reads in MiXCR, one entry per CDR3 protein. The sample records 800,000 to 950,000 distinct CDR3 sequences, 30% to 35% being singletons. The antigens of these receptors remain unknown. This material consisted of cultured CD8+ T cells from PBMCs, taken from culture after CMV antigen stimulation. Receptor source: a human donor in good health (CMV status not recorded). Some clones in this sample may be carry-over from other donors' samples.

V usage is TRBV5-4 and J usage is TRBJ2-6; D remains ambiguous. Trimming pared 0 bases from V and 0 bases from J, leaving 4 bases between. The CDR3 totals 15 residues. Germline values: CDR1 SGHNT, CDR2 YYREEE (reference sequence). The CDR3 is CASSLVVSGANVLTF. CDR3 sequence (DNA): TGTGCCAGCAGCTTGGTGGTCTCTGGGGCCAACGTCCTGACTTTC. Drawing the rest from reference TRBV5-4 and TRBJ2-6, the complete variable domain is ETGVTQSPTHLIKTRGQQVTLRCSSQSGHNTVSWYQQALGQGPQFIFQYYREEENGRGNFPPRFSGLQFPNYSSELNVNALELDDSALYLCASSLVVSGANVLTFGAGSRLTVL.

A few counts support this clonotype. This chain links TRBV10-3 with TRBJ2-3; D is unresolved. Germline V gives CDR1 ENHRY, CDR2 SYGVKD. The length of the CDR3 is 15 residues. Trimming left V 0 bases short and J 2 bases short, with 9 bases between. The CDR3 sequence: CAISESRDPTDTQYF. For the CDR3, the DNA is TGTGCCATCAGTGAGTCAAGAGACCCCACAGATACGCAGTATTTT.

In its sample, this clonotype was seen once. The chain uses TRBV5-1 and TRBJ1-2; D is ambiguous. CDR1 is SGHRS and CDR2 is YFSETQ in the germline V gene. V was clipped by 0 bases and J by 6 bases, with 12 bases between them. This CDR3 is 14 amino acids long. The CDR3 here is CASSLADGVDGYTF. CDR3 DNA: TGCGCCAGCAGCTTGGCCGATGGGGTTGATGGCTACACCTTC. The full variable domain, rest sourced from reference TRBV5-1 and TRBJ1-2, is KAGVTQTPRYLIKTRGQQVTLSCSPISGHRSVSWYQQTPGQGLQFLFEYFSETQRNKGNFPGRFSGRQFSNSRSEMNVSTLELGDSALYLCASSLADGVDGYTFGSGTRLTVV.

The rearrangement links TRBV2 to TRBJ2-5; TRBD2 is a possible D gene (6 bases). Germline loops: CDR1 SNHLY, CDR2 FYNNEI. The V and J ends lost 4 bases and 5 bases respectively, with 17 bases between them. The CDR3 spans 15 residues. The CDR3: CASSVSGSSRETQYF. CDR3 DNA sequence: TGTGCCAGCAGTGTGAGCGGGTCTTCCAGGGAGACCCAGTACTTC.

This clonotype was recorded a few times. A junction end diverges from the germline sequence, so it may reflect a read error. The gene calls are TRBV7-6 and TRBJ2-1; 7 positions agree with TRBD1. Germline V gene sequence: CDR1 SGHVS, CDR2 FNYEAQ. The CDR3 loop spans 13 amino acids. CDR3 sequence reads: CASSFKGADEQFF. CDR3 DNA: TGTGCTAGCAGCTTCAAGGGGGCCGATGAGCAGTTCTTC.

CDR3 sequence (DNA): TGTGCTAGTGGCTACCCTGGCACCGGGGAGCTGTTTTTT. Its translation is CASGYPGTGELFF. V is TRBV12-5 and J is TRBJ2-2; D ambiguous. CDR3 length: 13 amino acids. V lost 6 bases and J lost 4, with 9 bases in between. CDR1 and CDR2 from the germline V gene are LGHNT and FRNRAP.

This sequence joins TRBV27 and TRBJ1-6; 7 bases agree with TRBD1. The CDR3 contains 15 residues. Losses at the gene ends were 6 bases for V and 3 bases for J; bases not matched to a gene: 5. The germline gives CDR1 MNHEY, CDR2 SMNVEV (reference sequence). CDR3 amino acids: CASSGRDSYNSPLHF. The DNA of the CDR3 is TGTGCCAGCAGCGGACGGGACAGCTATAATTCACCCCTCCACTTT.

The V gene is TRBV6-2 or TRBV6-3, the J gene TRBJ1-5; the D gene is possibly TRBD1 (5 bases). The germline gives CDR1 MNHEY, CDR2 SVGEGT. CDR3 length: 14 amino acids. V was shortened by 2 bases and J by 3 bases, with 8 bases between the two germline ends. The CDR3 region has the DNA TGTGCCAGCAGTTACCCAGGGTACAATCAGCCCCAGCATTTT. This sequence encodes CASSYPGYNQPQHF.

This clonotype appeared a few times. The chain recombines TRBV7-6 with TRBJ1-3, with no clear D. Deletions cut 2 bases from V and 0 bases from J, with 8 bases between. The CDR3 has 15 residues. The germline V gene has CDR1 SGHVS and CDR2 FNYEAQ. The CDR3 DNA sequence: TGTGCCAGCAGCTTACAGGATACCTCTGGAAACACCATATATTTT. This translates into CASSLQDTSGNTIYF.

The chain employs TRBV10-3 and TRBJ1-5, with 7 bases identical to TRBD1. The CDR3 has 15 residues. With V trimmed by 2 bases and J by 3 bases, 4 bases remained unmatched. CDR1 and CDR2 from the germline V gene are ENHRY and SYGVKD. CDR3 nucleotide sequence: TGTGCCATCAGTGAGAAGGGGGCATACAATCAGCCCCAGCATTTT. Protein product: CAISEKGAYNQPQHF.

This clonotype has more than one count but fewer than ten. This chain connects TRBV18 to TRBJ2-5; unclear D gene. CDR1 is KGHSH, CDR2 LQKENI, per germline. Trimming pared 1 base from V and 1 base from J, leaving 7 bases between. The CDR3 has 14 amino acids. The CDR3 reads CASSPRSAQETQYF. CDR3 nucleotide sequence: TGTGCCAGCTCACCACGCTCTGCCCAAGAGACCCAGTACTTC.

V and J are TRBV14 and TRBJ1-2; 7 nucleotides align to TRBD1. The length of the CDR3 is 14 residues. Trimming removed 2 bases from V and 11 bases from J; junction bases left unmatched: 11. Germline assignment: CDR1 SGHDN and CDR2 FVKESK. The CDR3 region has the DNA TGTGCCAGCAGCCAAAATTCGGGGACAGTACCTTACACCTTC. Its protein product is CASSQNSGTVPYTF. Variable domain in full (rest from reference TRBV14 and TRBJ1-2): EAGVTQFPSHSVIEKGQTVTLRCDPISGHDNLYWYRRVMGKEIKFLLHFVKESKQDESGMPNNRFLAERTGGTYSTLKVQPAELEDSGVYFCASSQNSGTVPYTFGSGTRLTVV.

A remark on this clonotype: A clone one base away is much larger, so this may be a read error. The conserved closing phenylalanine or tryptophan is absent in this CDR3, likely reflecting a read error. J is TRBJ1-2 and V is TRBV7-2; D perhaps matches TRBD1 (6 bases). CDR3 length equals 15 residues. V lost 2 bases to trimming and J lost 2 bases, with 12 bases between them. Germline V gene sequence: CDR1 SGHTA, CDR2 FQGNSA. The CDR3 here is CASSLLPQGNYGYTS. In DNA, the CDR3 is TGTGCCAGCAGCTTACTACCTCAGGGGAACTATGGCTACACCTCC.

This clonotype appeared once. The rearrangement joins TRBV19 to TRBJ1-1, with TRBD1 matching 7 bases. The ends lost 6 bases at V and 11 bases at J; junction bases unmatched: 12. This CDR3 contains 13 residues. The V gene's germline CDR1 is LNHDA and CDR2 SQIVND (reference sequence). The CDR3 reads CASSTGALEDAFF. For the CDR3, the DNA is TGTGCCAGTAGCACAGGGGCCCTTGAGGACGCTTTCTTT.

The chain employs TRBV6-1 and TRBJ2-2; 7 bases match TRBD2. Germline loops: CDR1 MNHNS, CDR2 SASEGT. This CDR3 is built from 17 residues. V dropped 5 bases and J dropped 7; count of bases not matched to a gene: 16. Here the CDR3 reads CASSSVGGRGRNGELFF. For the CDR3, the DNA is TGTGCCAGCAGTTCCGTGGGGGGGAGGGGTCGAAACGGGGAGCTGTTTTTT.

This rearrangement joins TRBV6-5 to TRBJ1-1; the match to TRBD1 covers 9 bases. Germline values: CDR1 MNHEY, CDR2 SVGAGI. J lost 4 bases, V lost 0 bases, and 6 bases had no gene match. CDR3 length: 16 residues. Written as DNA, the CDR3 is TGTGCCAGCAGTTACTCGGGGACAGGGACTAGCACTGAAGCTTTCTTT. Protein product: CASSYSGTGTSTEAFF.

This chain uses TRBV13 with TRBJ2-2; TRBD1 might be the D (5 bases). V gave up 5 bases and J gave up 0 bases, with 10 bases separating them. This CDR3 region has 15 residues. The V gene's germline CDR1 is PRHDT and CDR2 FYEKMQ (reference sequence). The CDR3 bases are TGTGCCAGCAGCCTCAGGACAACGAACACCGGGGAGCTGTTTTTT. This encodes CASSLRTTNTGELFF.